This T cell receptor (beta chain) was profiled in a study of control samples from healthy donors and cancer patients. The assay was immunoSEQ multiplex PCR, and TCRdb's table has in-frame clones only and misses some. The sample has about 70,000 clones, 94% seen once. Material: blood. The source of this sequence is a woman between 25 and 40 years old in good health.

CDR3 protein: CASSIIEGLNQPQHF. The CDR3 DNA follows: TGTGCCAGTAGTATTATTGAGGGCTTGAATCAGCCCCAGCATTTT. J is TRBJ1-5 and V is TRBV19; no firm D call. The germline gives CDR1 LNHDA, CDR2 SQIVND (reference sequence). The CDR3 has 15 residues. Trimming took off 3 bases at V and 4 bases at J, with 13 bases between the two ends.